This T cell receptor (beta chain) was observed in a study of shared clonotypes between healthy human individuals. Across the study: CD4 naive and CD4 memory each took three plates per donor, while CD8 naive took two and CD8 memory one. Findings of the study overall: Rarefaction showed sorted-subset sequencing was incomplete despite large depth.

The study ran the assay at deep level. The protocol was immunoSEQ multiplex PCR, while the TCRdb copy is restricted to in-frame clones and leaves out a portion. The sample has roughly 1 million clones; about four fifths are singletons. With 1 base removed from V and 9 bases from J, the gap between germline ends came to 18 bases. This CDR3 has 15 amino acids. Germline V lookup: CDR1 SGHTA, CDR2 FQGTGA. Turning to this clone: The antigen is not known.

Input material: memory CD4+ T cells from PBMCs. Subset in this sample: CD45RA-negative fraction. The sequence came from a man younger than 35 in good health. Some clones in this sample may be carry-over from other donors' samples. The chain uses TRBV7-3 and TRBJ1-1, with TRBD1 as a possible D gene (5 bases). The CDR3 loop reads CASSLNGGQNSQAFF. The CDR3 DNA sequence: TGTGCCAGCAGCTTAAACGGGGGTCAGAATTCTCAAGCTTTCTTT.